This T cell receptor (beta chain) was documented in a study of CD8+ T cells in alopecia areata. Overall study: It was oral tofacitinib, at 5 to 10 mg twice daily, that treated patients received.

The sequencing template was cDNA reverse transcribed from extracted RNA. The protocol was immunoSEQ multiplex PCR, while the TCRdb copy is restricted to in-frame clones and leaves out a portion. The data show fewer than 250,000 clones, approximately 52% seen once. Germline CDR1 DFQATT, CDR2 SNEGSKA (reference sequence). Trimming removed 5 bases from V and 2 bases from J, with 6 bases in between. The CDR3 is 11 residues long. This clone was counted a few times. From alopecia areata patients, lesional scalp punch biopsies and peripheral blood were collected. Both CD4+ and CD8+ T cells were separated by sorting PBMCs.

This specimen consisted of CD4+ T cells sorted from blood, obtained at week 0. The source of this sequence is a human donor with alopecia areata. The V and J genes are TRBV20-1 and TRBJ1-1; D is uncertain. For the CDR3, the DNA is TGCAGTGCTGGTGAAAACACTGAAGCTTTCTTT. It is translated as CSAGENTEAFF.